These T cell receptor beta chains were read from a single sample in a study of blood T cell repertoires in COVID-19. This table comes from immunoSEQ multiplex PCR, and its TCRdb copy is limited to in-frame clones, with some not included. The sample has around 180,000 clones; under 85% are singletons. Sequencing input: peripheral blood. Every receptor here comes from an older man with COVID-19, enrolled during active disease. Each CDR3 is given with its conserved first and last residue. The D gene is left open where the match is weak. Size is stated for part of the rows, as once, few or many counts, or as a class when the clone is expanded.

TRBV6-5	once	TRBD1	15	TRBJ2-7	TGTGCCAGCAGCCCGACAGGGTTCGGGCCCTACGAGCAGTACTTC	CASSPTGFGPYEQYF
TRBV20-1	.	.	14	TRBJ1-1	TGCAGTGCTAGTCGGGGTCCCGGTCGGCTCGAAGCTTTCTTT	CSASRGPGRLEAFF
TRBV18	.	TRBD1	16	TRBJ2-7	TGTGCCAGCTCACAAAGACCGGGACAGGGGGCGTCGGAGCAGTACTTC	CASSQRPGQGASEQYF
TRBV19	.	.	15	TRBJ2-3	TGTGCCAGTAGTATAGGGGGCGGGACCCAAGATACGCAGTATTTT	CASSIGGGTQDTQYF
TRBV4-1	few	TRBD2	17	TRBJ2-1	TGCGCCAGCAGCCAGACTAGCGGGGGGGCCGAATGGGATGAGCAGTTCTTC	CASSQTSGGAEWDEQFF
TRBV12-3/TRBV12-4	.	.	13	TRBJ1-1	TGTGCCAGCAGTGCCCTCCGAGGGACTGAAGCTTTCTTT	CASSALRGTEAFF
TRBV6-6	.	.	14	TRBJ1-2	TGTGCCAGCAGCGACGGGGGGGCGCGGGGCGGCTACACCTTC	CASSDGGARGGYTF
TRBV7-3	.	TRBD1	14	TRBJ2-5	TGTGCCAGCAGTCCTACAGGGGGCGGGGAGACCCAGTACTTC	CASSPTGGGETQYF
TRBV7-3	.	TRBD1	13	TRBJ2-1	TGTGCCAGCAGTAAGGACAGGGGGAGTGGGCAGTTCTTC	CASSKDRGSGQFF
TRBV5-4	.	.	14	TRBJ1-1	TGTGCCAGCAGCTTGGACCTAGCGAACACTGAAGCTTTCTTT	CASSLDLANTEAFF
TRBV18	once	TRBD1	15	TRBJ1-5	TGTGCCAGCTCACCAGTAGGGGGCGCGGGTCAGCCCCAGCATTTT	CASSPVGGAGQPQHF
TRBV5-4	.	TRBD1	14	TRBJ1-1	TGTGCCAGCAGCCGGGGACAGGGCTACACTGAAGCTTTCTTT	CASSRGQGYTEAFF
TRBV15	.	TRBD1	15	TRBJ2-7	TGTGCCACCAGCAGAGATCCGGGACAGGGGATCGAGCAGTACTTC	CATSRDPGQGIEQYF
TRBV4-2	.	TRBD1	14	TRBJ1-2	TGTGCCAGCAGCCAGGCCGGGACAGGGGCAGGCTACACCTTC	CASSQAGTGAGYTF
TRBV27	.	TRBD1	14	TRBJ1-2	TGTGCCAGCAGTCTGACAGGGGCGAACTATGGCTACACCTTC	CASSLTGANYGYTF
TRBV3-1/TRBV3-2	once	TRBD1	15	TRBJ1-2	TGTGCCAGCAGCCAAGATGAGGGACAGGGAAACGGCTACACCTTC	CASSQDEGQGNGYTF
TRBV3-1/TRBV3-2	.	TRBD1	15	TRBJ1-1	TGTGCCAGCAGCCGACTCGGGACAGCGAACACTGAAGCTTTCTTT	CASSRLGTANTEAFF
TRBV7-2	.	.	15	TRBJ1-1	TGTGCCAGCAGCTTCGAGGGTGCTTTTAGCACTGAAGCTTTCTTT	CASSFEGAFSTEAFF
TRBV7-2	once	.	13	TRBJ2-7	TGTGCCAGCAGCTTAGCGCGGTTTTACGAGCAGTACTTC	CASSLARFYEQYF
TRBV5-1	.	TRBD1	15	TRBJ1-2	TGCGCCAGCAGCTTGGGAGGACAGGGGGTAACTGGCTACACCTTC	CASSLGGQGVTGYTF
TRBV4-2	.	.	16	TRBJ1-3	TGTGCCAGCAGCCAAGATAAGGGGTCAGCTGGAAACACCATATATTTT	CASSQDKGSAGNTIYF
TRBV11-2	.	TRBD1	14	TRBJ1-1	TGTGCCAGCAGCTCGGGACAGCCGAACACTGAAGCTTTCTTT	CASSSGQPNTEAFF
TRBV9	many	TRBD2	15	TRBJ2-7	TGTGCCAGCAGCGTAGCCCCGGGGGGGGGCTACGAGCAGTACTTC	CASSVAPGGGYEQYF